This T cell receptor beta chain is drawn from a study of OX40 agonist ivuxolimab in advanced cancers. Study at large: It was ivuxolimab, an agonistic anti-OX40 (CD134) antibody, that patients were treated with. Dose-escalation cases comprised hepatocellular carcinoma, melanoma, renal cell or head and neck cancer.

Study findings and constraints: CD8+ T cells (on average) carried more expanded clones than CD4+ T cells.

Assay: immunoSEQ multiplex PCR; the TCRdb copy retains only in-frame clones and omits some. The sample carries approximately 76,000 clones, roughly 90% recorded once. This clone appeared a single time. The antigen is unknown. V was shortened by 0 bases and J by 2 bases, with 1 base between the two germline ends. Germline-derived CDR1 and CDR2 are SGHRS and YFSETQ. CDR3 length: 12 residues. The clonotype was recovered from an adult with an advanced solid tumor such as melanoma, head and neck, liver or kidney cancer. The sequencing used CD4+ or CD8+ T cells sorted from blood, collected in a trial of the OX40 agonist ivuxolimab. The rearrangement uses TRBV5-1 and TRBJ2-3; D is unresolved. The CDR3 DNA reads TGCGCCAGCAGCTTGGACACAGATACGCAGTATTTT. Encoded protein: CASSLDTDTQYF.